This T cell receptor (beta chain) was captured by sequencing in a study of T cell responses to AZD1222 COVID-19 vaccine. Here immunoSEQ multiplex PCR was the method, and the copy in TCRdb shows in-frame clones only, minus some. The sample carries fewer than 250,000 clones, roughly 92% recorded once. Regarding this clone: Its antigen is unidentified. The identical CDR3 is also encoded by other nucleotide sequences in the sample.

The germline V gene encodes CDR1 LGHDT and CDR2 YNNKEL (reference sequence). This CDR3 region has 12 residues. V lost 1 base and J 2 bases, leaving 2 bases between the germline ends. Study findings and constraints: No day 14 peak samples; only post-peak repertoires were characterized. White British donors predominated, females outnumbered males, and clonal diversity was possibly underestimated.

This material consisted of peripheral blood, taken on day 0 of AZD1222 vaccination. The chain has TRBV3-1 (or the pseudogene TRBV3-2) and TRBJ2-5, with D unclear. This clonotype was sampled from an adult in good health. CDR3: CASSQVQETQYF. For the CDR3, the DNA is TGTGCCAGCAGCCAAGTACAAGAGACCCAGTACTTC.